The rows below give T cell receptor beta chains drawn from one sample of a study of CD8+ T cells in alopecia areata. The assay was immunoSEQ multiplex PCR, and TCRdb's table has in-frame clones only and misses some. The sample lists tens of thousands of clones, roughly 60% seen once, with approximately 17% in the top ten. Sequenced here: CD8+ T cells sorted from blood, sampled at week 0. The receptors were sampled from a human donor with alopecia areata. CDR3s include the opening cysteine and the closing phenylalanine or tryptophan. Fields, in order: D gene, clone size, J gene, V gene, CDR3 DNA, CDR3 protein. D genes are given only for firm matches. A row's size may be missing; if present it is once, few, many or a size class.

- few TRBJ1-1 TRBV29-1 TGCAGCGTTGAACAGGGGAACACTGAAGCTTTCTTT CSVEQGNTEAFF
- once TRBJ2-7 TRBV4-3 TGCGCTAGCAGCCAATCGGCCGGAACCCTCTTCTACGAGCAGTACTTC CASSQSAGTLFYEQYF
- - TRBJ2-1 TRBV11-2 TGTGCCAGCAGCTTAGGCAGGGACGACTACAATGAGCAGTTCTTC CASSLGRDDYNEQFF
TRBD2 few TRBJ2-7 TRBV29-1 TGCAGCGTTGAATTCAGCGGGGGGATCTACGAGCAGTACTTC CSVEFSGGIYEQYF
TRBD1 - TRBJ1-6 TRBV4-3 TGCGCCAGCAGCCGGTGGACAGGGGATTCACCCCTCCACTTT CASSRWTGDSPLHF
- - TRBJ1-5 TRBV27 TGTGCCAGCAGTTTATACGGGTACCAGCCCCAGCATTTT CASSLYGYQPQHF
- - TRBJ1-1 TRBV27 TGTGCCAGCAGTTTGAACGGGGGAACTGAAGCTTTCTTT CASSLNGGTEAFF
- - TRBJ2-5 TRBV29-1 TGCAGCGTTGAAGATCTTCTGCGAGGGGTAGAGACCCAGTACTTC CSVEDLLRGVETQYF
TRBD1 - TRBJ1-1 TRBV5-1 TGCGCCAGCAGCTTCCGGACAGGGGGCCAGGAAGCTTTCTTT CASSFRTGGQEAFF
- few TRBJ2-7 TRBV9 TGTGCCAGCAGCGTGACTTTAGGGTACGAGCAGTACTTC CASSVTLGYEQYF
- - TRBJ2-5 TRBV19 TGTGCCAGTAGTATAATTGGCAGCCAAGAGACCCAGTACTTC CASSIIGSQETQYF
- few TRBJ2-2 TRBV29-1 TGCAGCGTTGAAACAGTCCCCGGGGAGCTGTTTTTT CSVETVPGELFF
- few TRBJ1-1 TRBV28 TGTGCCAGCAGTTTGCCAGGTGAAGCTTTCTTT CASSLPGEAFF
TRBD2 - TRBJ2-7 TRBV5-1 TGCGCCAGCAGCTTAACGACTAGCGGGAGTGTCTACTACGAGCAGTACTTC CASSLTTSGSVYYEQYF
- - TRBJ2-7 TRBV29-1 TGCAGCGTTGGATTGGGACGATTTACCTACGAGCAGTACTTC CSVGLGRFTYEQYF
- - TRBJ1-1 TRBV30 TGTGCCTGGAGTAGGGTGGGGACTGAAGCTTTCTTT CAWSRVGTEAFF
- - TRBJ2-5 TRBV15 TGTGCCACCGAGGGAGTCCAAGAGACCCAGTACTTC CATEGVQETQYF
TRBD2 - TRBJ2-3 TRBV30 TGTGCCTGGAGTGTCGGGGGGTCCGGCACAGATACGCAGTATTTT CAWSVGGSGTDTQYF
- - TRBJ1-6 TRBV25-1 TGTGCCAGCAGTGATTCAGGGGTAAATTCACCCCTCCACTTT CASSDSGVNSPLHF
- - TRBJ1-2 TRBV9 TGTGCCAGCAGCTCCTCGGGGCAGACTTATGGCTACACCTTC CASSSSGQTYGYTF
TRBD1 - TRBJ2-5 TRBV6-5 TGTGCCAGCAATCCAACAGGGGGGGAGACCCAGTACTTC CASNPTGGETQYF
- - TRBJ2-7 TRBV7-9 TGTGCCAGCAGGTCAGGTGGACGCGAGCAGTACTTC CASRSGGREQYF
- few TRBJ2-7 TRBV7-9 TGTGCCAGCAGCTCCGGGAGCTCCTACGAGCAGTACTTC CASSSGSSYEQYF
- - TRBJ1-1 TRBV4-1 TGCGCCAGCAGCCAAGACGAAGGGGGCACTGAAGCTTTCTTT CASSQDEGGTEAFF
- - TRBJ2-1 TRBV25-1 TGTGCCAGCAGTGAGACGGCGACAGCATACAATGAGCAGTTCTTC CASSETATAYNEQFF
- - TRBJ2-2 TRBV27 TGTGCCAGCAGTTTAACGTACACCGGGGAGCTGTTTTTT CASSLTYTGELFF
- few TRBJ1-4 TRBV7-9 TGTGCCAGCAGCTTAGGGACAGATGAAAAACTGTTTTTT CASSLGTDEKLFF
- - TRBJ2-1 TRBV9 TGTGCCAGCAGCGTAGAATGGTCCCAGATTAGCTCCTACAATGAGCAGTTCTTC CASSVEWSQISSYNEQFF
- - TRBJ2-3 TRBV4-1 TGCGCCAGCAGCCAAGTAGCGGAACCTGCTAGCACAGATACGCAGTATTTT CASSQVAEPASTDTQYF
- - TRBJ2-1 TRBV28 TGTGCCAGCAGACCGGGGTTCGATGAGCAGTTCTTC CASRPGFDEQFF
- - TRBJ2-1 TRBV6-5 TGTGCCAGCAGTTACGATCCGGGCCAAGGGTACAATGAGCAGTTCTTC CASSYDPGQGYNEQFF
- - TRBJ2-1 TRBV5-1 TGCGCCAGCAAGGATAGCGACAATGAGCAGTTCTTC CASKDSDNEQFF
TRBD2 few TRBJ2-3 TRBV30 TGTGCCTGGGAATCGAGGAGTAGCGGGAGAATGCGAGATACGCAGTATTTT CAWESRSSGRMRDTQYF
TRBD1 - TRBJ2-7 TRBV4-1 TGCGCCAGCAGCCAAGGACTCGACAGGGGCTACGAGCAGTACTTC CASSQGLDRGYEQYF
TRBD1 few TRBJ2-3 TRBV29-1 TGCAGCGTTCATCGGACAGGGCGTGGCACAGATACGCAGTATTTT CSVHRTGRGTDTQYF
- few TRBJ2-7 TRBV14 TGTGCCAGCAGCCCGACTACTTACGAGCAGTACTTC CASSPTTYEQYF
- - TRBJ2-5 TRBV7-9 TGTGCCAGCAGCACGCCGAGGCGACTAGGGTCTTTGGAGACCCAGTACTTC CASSTPRRLGSLETQYF
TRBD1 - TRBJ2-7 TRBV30 TGTGCCTGGACCCGGACAGGGCCCTACGAGCAGTACTTC CAWTRTGPYEQYF
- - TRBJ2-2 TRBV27 TGTGCCAGCAGTCCTGGGACCGAGGCGAACACCGGGGAGCTGTTTTTT CASSPGTEANTGELFF
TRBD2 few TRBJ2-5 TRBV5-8 TGTGCCAGCAGCCCAACTTTTAGCGGGGTCCAAGAGACCCAGTACTTC CASSPTFSGVQETQYF
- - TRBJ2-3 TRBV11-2 TGTGCCAGCAGCTTTTCCCGGGTTGTCACTCGGCGGTATTTT CASSFSRVVTRRYF
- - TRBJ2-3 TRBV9 TGTGCCAGCAGCGCTACAGATACGCAGTATTTT CASSATDTQYF